One and the same sample provided the 30 T cell receptor beta chains below, sequenced in a study of control samples from healthy donors and cancer patients. Using immunoSEQ multiplex PCR, the repertoire was profiled, and TCRdb retains in-frame clones only, with some absent. Here the sample spans about 150,000 clones, 85% to 90% being singletons. The source material was blood. The receptors originated from a man in his late teens or twenties in good health.

This chain links TRBV30 with TRBJ1-5; TRBD1 agrees at 7 bases. The CDR3 contains 13 residues. J gave up 7 bases and V 2 bases, and 5 bases lay outside the gene matches. The germline V gene encodes CDR1 GTSNPN and CDR2 SVGIG (reference sequence). Written as DNA, the CDR3 is TGTGCCTGGAGTCCAGGGGGGAAGCAGCCCCAGCATTTT. Its translation: CAWSPGGKQPQHF.

The CDR3 DNA is TGTGCCACCACCCTCCAACAGGGGTTTGGCACAGATACGCAGTATTTT. This translates into CATTLQQGFGTDTQYF. The chain carries TRBV28 and TRBJ2-3, with 7 bases matching TRBD1. The CDR3 is 16 residues long. Trimming at V came to 10 bases and at J to 1 base, leaving 14 bases not matched to a gene. The germline V gene has CDR1 MDHEN and CDR2 SYDVKM. The whole variable domain, filled in from reference TRBV28 and TRBJ2-3, reads DVKVTQSSRYLVKRTGEKVFLECVQDMDHENMFWYRQDPGLGLRLIYFSYDVKMKEKGDIPEGYSVSREKKERFSLILESASTNQTSMYLCATTLQQGFGTDTQYFGPGTRLTVL.

This clone was detected once. The chain carries TRBV6-6 and TRBJ2-7; D perhaps matches TRBD2 (6 bases). The CDR3 runs to 14 residues. Germline assignment: CDR1 MNHNY and CDR2 SVGAGI (reference sequence). V lost 9 bases to trimming and J lost 8 bases, with 23 bases between them. CDR3 bases: TGTGCCAGTTTCCAAGGCGGGGCAAAGTATAAGCAGTACTTC. Amino acids: CASFQGGAKYKQYF.

This rearrangement joins TRBV19 to TRBJ2-3, with a possible D match to TRBD1 (6 bases). The CDR3 loop spans 15 amino acids. Germline lookup yields CDR1 LNHDA and CDR2 SQIVND (reference sequence). Trimming stripped 1 base from V and 3 bases from J, with 11 bases between. The CDR3 loop is CASSIGAGATDTQYF. CDR3 bases: TGTGCCAGTAGTATAGGGGCAGGGGCTACAGATACGCAGTATTTT.

DNA of the CDR3: TGTGCCAGCAGCTTCCGTGGAGCGGGGGTCTACGAGCAGTACTTC. Translating gives CASSFRGAGVYEQYF. The chain employs TRBV11-2 and TRBJ2-7; 8 nucleotides align to TRBD2. Germline V CDR1 and CDR2: SGHAT, FQNNGV. The CDR3 has 15 amino acids. V dropped 3 bases and J dropped 3; count of bases not matched to a gene: 7.

The V gene is TRBV5-1, the J gene TRBJ2-7; TRBD2 might be the D (5 bases). CDR3 length: 18 amino acids. The V gene's germline CDR1 is SGHRS and CDR2 YFSETQ. V lost 0 bases and J lost 7, with 26 bases in between. The CDR3 bases are TGCGCCAGCAGCTTGGGAGGCCCGGACTCCTTGTTGGGTGGGGAGCAGTACTTC. Translation: CASSLGGPDSLLGGEQYF.

A single count supports this clone. The rearrangement links TRBV28 to TRBJ1-5; no reliable D call. The V end was cut by 7 bases, the J end by 7 bases, with 17 bases between. Germline V gene data show CDR1 as MDHEN and CDR2 as SYDVKM. The CDR3 consists of 14 residues. The CDR3 spells CASMIGSQGQPQHF. In DNA, the CDR3 is TGTGCCAGCATGATTGGGTCTCAAGGGCAGCCCCAGCATTTT.

J is TRBJ1-2 and V is TRBV28; D might be TRBD1 (6 bases). Germline V lookup: CDR1 MDHEN, CDR2 SYDVKM. The CDR3 has 13 amino acids. Trimming took 6 bases from V and 3 from J, leaving 11 bases between them. The CDR3 sequence: CASRRTGHYGYTF. DNA for the CDR3: TGTGCCAGCAGACGTACAGGGCACTATGGCTACACCTTC.

With respect to this clone: The same CDR3 arises from other DNA sequences in this sample as well. The gene calls are TRBV9 and TRBJ2-3; 7 nucleotides match TRBD2. V dropped 2 bases and J dropped 1; count of bases not matched to a gene: 4. Germline V gives CDR1 SGDLS, CDR2 YYNGEE. The CDR3 runs to 15 residues. The CDR3 DNA is TGTGCCAGCAGCGTTGGGGGGGTGGGCACAGATACGCAGTATTTT. This codes for CASSVGGVGTDTQYF.

The rearrangement joins TRBV5-1 to TRBJ2-3; D gene uncertain. The CDR3 is 15 amino acids. Germline V CDR1 and CDR2: SGHRS, YFSETQ. V was pared by 0 bases and J by 0 bases, with 8 bases between. In nucleotides, the CDR3 is TGCGCCAGCAGCTTGGAAAGGGTTAGCACAGATACGCAGTATTTT. It specifies CASSLERVSTDTQYF.

The V and J genes are TRBV11-2 and TRBJ2-2; 8 bases are shared with TRBD1. The CDR3 consists of 16 residues. V gave up 4 bases and J gave up 1 base; unmatched junction bases: 5. Germline-derived CDR1 and CDR2 are SGHAT and FQNNGV. The CDR3 nucleotides read TGTGCCAGCAGCTCCTTCAGGGGGCGGAACACCGGGGAGCTGTTTTTT. It codes for CASSSFRGRNTGELFF.

The chain recombines TRBV30 with TRBJ1-5; no clear D gene. V lost 0 bases to trimming and J lost 3 bases, with 9 bases between them. This CDR3 contains 14 residues. Germline V gene data show CDR1 as GTSNPN and CDR2 as SVGIG (reference sequence). CDR3 sequence reads: CAWSVGFFNQPQHF. The CDR3 bases are TGTGCCTGGAGTGTAGGCTTCTTCAATCAGCCCCAGCATTTT.

The sample holds one count of this clone. The rearrangement joins TRBV7-3 to TRBJ2-3; TRBD2 matches at 13 bases. Germline V gene sequence: CDR1 SGHTA, CDR2 FQGTGA. The CDR3 spans 16 residues. V shed 5 bases and J 2 bases; nucleotides not matched to a gene: 4. The CDR3 DNA reads TGTGCCAGCAGCCTAGGACTAGCGGGGGTCACAGATACGCAGTATTTT. It is translated as CASSLGLAGVTDTQYF.

This chain joins TRBV28 and TRBJ1-1; D gene uncertain. The CDR3 spans 17 residues. Per germline, CDR1 MDHEN and CDR2 SYDVKM. V was shortened by 7 bases and J by 1 base, with 22 bases between the two germline ends. CDR3 bases: TGTGCCAGCACCGGGCCCCATATCGGAGATTGGAACACTGAAGCTTTCTTT. It translates to CASTGPHIGDWNTEAFF.

The rearrangement joins TRBV6-5 to TRBJ1-2; 9 bases align to TRBD1. This CDR3 is built from 15 residues. The V gene end was trimmed by 6 bases and the J gene end by 3 bases; junction bases not matched to a gene: 8. CDR1 and CDR2 (germline): MNHEY, SVGAGI. CDR3 region: CASRGQGRGHYGYTF. CDR3 sequence (DNA): TGTGCCAGCAGGGGACAGGGAAGGGGGCACTATGGCTACACCTTC.

This chain links TRBV13 with TRBJ2-3; a weak D match, TRBD1 (6 bases). The CDR3 runs to 15 residues. CDR1 is PRHDT, CDR2 FYEKMQ, per germline (reference sequence). V was trimmed by 3 bases and J by 2 bases, leaving 12 bases between them. The DNA for the CDR3 is TGTGCCAGCAGCTTCAGGGGCGAGGTCACAGATACGCAGTATTTT. Protein sequence: CASSFRGEVTDTQYF.

The V gene is TRBV18, the J gene TRBJ2-5; 7 nucleotides agree with TRBD2. Unmatched junction bases numbered 7, after V lost 2 bases and J lost 10 bases. The CDR3 is 13 amino acids. Germline-derived CDR1 and CDR2 are KGHSH and LQKENI. DNA for the CDR3: TGTGCCAGCTCACCAGGTCAGGGAGGGAACCAGTACTTC. It translates to CASSPGQGGNQYF. The variable domain in full, with the rest retrieved from reference TRBV18 and TRBJ2-5, is NAGVMQNPRHLVRRRGQEARLRCSPMKGHSHVYWYRQLPEEGLKFMVYLQKENIIDESGMPKERFSAEFPKEGPSILRIQQVVRGDSAAYFCASSPGQGGNQYFGPGTRLLVL.

The chain joins TRBV14 to TRBJ1-2; D not resolved. Germline CDR1 SGHDN, CDR2 FVKESK. The CDR3 runs 13 residues. V lost 4 bases and J lost 2, with 8 bases in between. The CDR3 here is CASSLAGNYGYTF. Here the CDR3 DNA reads TGTGCCAGCAGCCTGGCAGGCAACTATGGCTACACCTTC.

This chain connects TRBV4-2 to TRBJ2-1, with 8 bases identical to TRBD1. Germline CDR1 and CDR2: LGHNA and YNFKEQ. The CDR3 spans 15 residues. Trimming removed 4 bases from V and 8 bases from J; junction bases left unmatched: 10. The CDR3 loop is CASSPKAGGLDEQFF. For the CDR3, the DNA is TGTGCCAGCAGCCCCAAGGCAGGGGGCCTGGATGAGCAGTTCTTC.

This chain links TRBV7-8 with TRBJ2-3; possible D gene TRBD2, 5 bases. Germline V gene data show CDR1 as SGHVS and CDR2 as FQNEAQ. V dropped 6 bases and J dropped 3 bases, with 10 bases sitting between them. This CDR3 has 13 residues. CDR3: CASRGGETDTQYF. The CDR3, as DNA: TGTGCCAGCAGGGGTGGGGAGACAGATACGCAGTATTTT.

On this clone itself: Distinct nucleotide sequences in the sample also encode this CDR3. The genes are TRBV12-3 or TRBV12-4 and TRBJ2-7; D not resolved. The length of the CDR3 is 11 residues. Trimming removed 3 bases from V and 4 bases from J, with 4 bases in between. CDR3 sequence reads: CASSFSYEQYF. CDR3 bases: TGTGCCAGCAGTTTCTCTTACGAGCAGTACTTC.

This clone was picked up one time. This chain links TRBV14 with TRBJ2-7, with no clear D. This CDR3 spans 12 amino acids. The germline V gene has CDR1 SGHDN and CDR2 FVKESK. The V gene lost 6 bases and the J gene lost 6 bases, with 12 bases spanning the gap. The CDR3 DNA is TGTGCCAGCAGTCCTAGGGTCGGCGAGCAGTACTTC. Encoded protein: CASSPRVGEQYF.

The chain links TRBV29-1 to TRBJ2-1; D is possibly TRBD2 (5 bases). The CDR3 is 11 amino acids. V was shortened by 4 bases and J by 9 bases, with 10 bases between the two germline ends. The germline V gene has CDR1 SQVTM and CDR2 ANQGSEA. CDR3 sequence: CSVVSSSEQFF. The CDR3 bases are TGCAGCGTTGTTTCTAGCTCTGAGCAGTTCTTC.

This chain connects TRBV7-2 to TRBJ2-1; the match to TRBD2 covers 10 bases. This CDR3 is 15 amino acids long. V shed 1 base and J 5 bases; nucleotides not matched to a gene: 2. From germline, CDR1 is SGHTA and CDR2 FQGNSA. DNA for the CDR3: TGTGCCAGCAGCTTAGAAGCGGGGGGGCACAATGAGCAGTTCTTC. This codes for CASSLEAGGHNEQFF.

This chain joins TRBV11-2 and TRBJ1-1; TRBD1 aligns across 9 bases. The CDR3 spans 14 residues. The germline V gene encodes CDR1 SGHAT and CDR2 FQNNGV. V gave up 5 bases and J gave up 5 bases; unmatched junction bases: 6. CDR3 region: CASSLATGGTEAFF. The CDR3 coding sequence is TGTGCCAGCAGCCTCGCGACAGGGGGTACTGAAGCTTTCTTT. Looking up the rest from reference TRBV11-2 and TRBJ1-1 gives the full variable domain: EAGVAQSPRYKIIEKRQSVAFWCNPISGHATLYWYQQILGQGPKLLIQFQNNGVVDDSQLPKDRFSAERLKGVDSTLKIQPAKLEDSAVYLCASSLATGGTEAFFGQGTRLTVV.

A single count supports this clone. J is TRBJ1-1 and V is TRBV28; unclear D gene. This CDR3 spans 15 amino acids. The V end lost 6 bases, the J end lost 9 bases, and 23 bases lay between the germline ends. Germline V gives CDR1 MDHEN, CDR2 SYDVKM. The CDR3 region is CASRTVLRPWEKAFF. The CDR3 DNA reads as TGTGCCAGCAGAACCGTACTGCGGCCTTGGGAGAAAGCTTTCTTT.

J is TRBJ1-2 and V is TRBV7-9; no firm D call. Germline-derived CDR1 and CDR2 are SEHNR and FQNEAQ (reference sequence). Trimming cost V 4 bases and J 6 bases, with 12 bases left between them. This CDR3 comprises 13 residues. The CDR3 nucleotides read TGTGCCAGCAGCTCAAGGGAAGGAAATGGCTACACCTTC. This gives the protein CASSSREGNGYTF.

The chain is built from TRBV28 and TRBJ2-3, with D perhaps matching TRBD2 (6 bases). Germline loops: CDR1 MDHEN, CDR2 SYDVKM. Trimming took off 6 bases at V and 4 bases at J, with 20 bases between the two ends. CDR3 length: 16 residues. Written as DNA, the CDR3 is TGTGCCAGCAGCACCGGGGGTCACAAATCGGCAGATACGCAGTATTTT. Its translation: CASSTGGHKSADTQYF.

The chain uses TRBV10-2 and TRBJ1-2; TRBD1 aligns across 12 bases. After removal of 6 bases from V and 7 bases from J, the junction contained 6 bases not matched to a gene. CDR3 size: 14 residues. CDR1 and CDR2 (germline): WSHSY, SAAADI. The CDR3 is CASRAGTGGAGYTF. The CDR3 DNA reads as TGCGCCAGCAGAGCCGGGACAGGGGGCGCTGGCTACACCTTC.

The chain links TRBV28 to TRBJ1-2, with D possibly matching TRBD1 (6 bases). V shed 6 bases and J shed 1 base, with 6 bases lying between them. The germline CDR1 and CDR2 sequences are MDHEN and SYDVKM. CDR3 size: 12 residues. The CDR3 DNA follows: TGTGCCAGCAGGGACAGTAACTATGGCTACACCTTC. This translates into CASRDSNYGYTF.